This entry describes one T cell receptor (beta chain). The data derive from a study of blood T cell repertoires in COVID-19. Libraries were prepared by immunoSEQ multiplex PCR; TCRdb keeps only in-frame clonotypes and omits some of them. This sample yields 250,000 or so clones, of which around 90% are seen a single time; 2.8% belongs to the top ten. There are 16 residues in the CDR3. J was trimmed by 4 bases and V by 0 bases; bases with no gene match: 6. Looked up from germline, CDR1 is KGHSH and CDR2 is LQKENI. The chain employs TRBV18 and TRBJ1-1, with TRBD1 matching over 9 bases. The clonotype was recovered from a man between 35 and 55 years old who had been exposed to COVID-19. The sequencing input was PBMCs or T cells enriched from blood (not recorded which). This CDR3 reads CASSPPMQGQGTEAFF. The DNA of the CDR3 is TGTGCCAGCTCACCACCGATGCAGGGACAGGGCACTGAAGCTTTCTTT.